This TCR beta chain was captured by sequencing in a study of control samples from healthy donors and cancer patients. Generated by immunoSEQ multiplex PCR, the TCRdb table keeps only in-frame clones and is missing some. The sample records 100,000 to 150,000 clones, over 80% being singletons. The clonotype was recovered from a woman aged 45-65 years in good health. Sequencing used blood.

The chain's CDR3 is CASSEGVRRTSPLHF. The DNA for the CDR3 is TGTGCCAGCAGTGAGGGGGTAAGGCGCACTTCACCCCTCCACTTT. This sequence joins TRBV6-1 and TRBJ1-6; TRBD1 might be the D (5 bases). Trimming removed 3 bases from V and 9 bases from J, with 15 bases in between. Germline CDR1 and CDR2: MNHNS and SASEGT. This CDR3 has 15 amino acids.